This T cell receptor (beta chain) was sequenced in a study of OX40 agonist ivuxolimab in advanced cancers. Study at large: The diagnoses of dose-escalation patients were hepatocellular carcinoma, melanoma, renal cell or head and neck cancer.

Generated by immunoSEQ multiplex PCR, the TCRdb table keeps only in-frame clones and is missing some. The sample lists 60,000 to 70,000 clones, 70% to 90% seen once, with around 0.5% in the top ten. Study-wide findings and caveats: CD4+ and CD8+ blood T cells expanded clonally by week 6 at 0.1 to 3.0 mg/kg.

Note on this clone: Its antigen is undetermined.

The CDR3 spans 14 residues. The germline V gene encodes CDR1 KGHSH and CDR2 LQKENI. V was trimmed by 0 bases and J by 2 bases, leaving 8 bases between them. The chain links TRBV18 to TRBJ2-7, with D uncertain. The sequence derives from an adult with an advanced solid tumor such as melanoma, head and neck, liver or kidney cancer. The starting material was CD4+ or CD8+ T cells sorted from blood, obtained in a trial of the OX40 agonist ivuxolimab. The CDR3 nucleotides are TGTGCCAGCTCACCACCTACCAGAACCTACGAGCAGTACTTC. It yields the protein CASSPPTRTYEQYF. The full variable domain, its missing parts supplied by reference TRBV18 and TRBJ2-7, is NAGVMQNPRHLVRRRGQEARLRCSPMKGHSHVYWYRQLPEEGLKFMVYLQKENIIDESGMPKERFSAEFPKEGPSILRIQQVVRGDSAAYFCASSPPTRTYEQYFGPGTRLTVT.